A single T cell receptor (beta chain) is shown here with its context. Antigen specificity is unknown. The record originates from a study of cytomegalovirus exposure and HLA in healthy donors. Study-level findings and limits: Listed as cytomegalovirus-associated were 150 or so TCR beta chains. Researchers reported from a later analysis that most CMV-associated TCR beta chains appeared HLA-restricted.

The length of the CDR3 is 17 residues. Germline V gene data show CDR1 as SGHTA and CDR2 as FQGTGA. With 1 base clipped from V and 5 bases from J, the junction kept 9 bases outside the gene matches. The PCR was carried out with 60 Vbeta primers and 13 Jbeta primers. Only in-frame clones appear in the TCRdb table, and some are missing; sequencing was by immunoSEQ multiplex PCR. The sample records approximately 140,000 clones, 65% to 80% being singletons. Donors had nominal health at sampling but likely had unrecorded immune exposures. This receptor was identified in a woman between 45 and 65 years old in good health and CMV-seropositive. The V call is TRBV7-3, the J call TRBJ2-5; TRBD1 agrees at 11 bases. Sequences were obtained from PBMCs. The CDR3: CASSLRDRDRGGETQYF. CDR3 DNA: TGTGCCAGCAGCTTAAGGGACCGGGACAGGGGGGGCGAGACCCAGTACTTC.